The 14 T cell receptor beta chains presented below share a single source sample, sequenced in a study of blood T cell repertoires in COVID-19. Sequencing used immunoSEQ multiplex PCR; TCRdb keeps in-frame clones, though not all of them. The sample gives a few hundred thousand clones, 75% to 90% of which show up once; about 4.6% is in the top ten. Sequencing was done on a sample of peripheral blood. These receptors all stem from a woman in her forties who had recovered from COVID-19.

This clone occurred a few times. A read error may account for a junction end that differs from germline. The chain couples TRBV10-1 to TRBJ2-1; 8 nucleotides align to TRBD2. The CDR3 is made up of 12 amino acids. Germline-derived CDR1 and CDR2 are WNHNN and SYGVQD (reference sequence). As DNA, the CDR3 is TGCGCCAGCAGTGAGACAGCGGGAGCGCAGATCTTC. This codes for CASSETAGAQIF.

The rearrangement links TRBV28 to TRBJ1-6; unclear D gene. Germline V gene data show CDR1 as MDHEN and CDR2 as SYDVKM. The length of the CDR3 is 17 residues. With 2 bases removed from V and 1 base from J, the gap between germline ends came to 12 bases. The CDR3: CASSLRVGASYNSPLHF. The CDR3 region has the DNA TGTGCCAGCAGTTTACGAGTAGGAGCGTCCTATAATTCACCCCTCCACTTT. Drawing the rest from reference TRBV28 and TRBJ1-6, the complete variable domain is DVKVTQSSRYLVKRTGEKVFLECVQDMDHENMFWYRQDPGLGLRLIYFSYDVKMKEKGDIPEGYSVSREKKERFSLILESASTNQTSMYLCASSLRVGASYNSPLHFGNGTRLTVT.

V gene TRBV4-3 combines with J gene TRBJ2-3; perhaps TRBD1 as D (6 bases). In germline, CDR1 is LGHNA, CDR2 YSLEER. V was cut by 0 bases and J by 2 bases, with 15 bases left in between. CDR3 length: 17 residues. The CDR3 DNA follows: TGCGCCAGCAGCCAAGATCGAACAGGGCCCGCCACAGATACGCAGTATTTT. As protein: CASSQDRTGPATDTQYF.

V usage is TRBV5-1 and J usage is TRBJ2-1, with D possibly being TRBD1 (5 bases). Trimming removed 0 bases at V and 6 bases at J, with 10 bases between. The CDR3 is 14 amino acids. CDR1 SGHRS and CDR2 YFSETQ come from the germline V gene. The CDR3 coding sequence is TGCGCCAGCAGCTTGGGACAGAACCTCAATGAGCAGTTCTTC. It encodes CASSLGQNLNEQFF.

J is TRBJ2-3 and V is TRBV5-5; 10 bases map to TRBD2. Germline trimming cut 0 bases from V and 1 base from J; bases unmatched to any gene: 2. There are 16 residues in the CDR3. CDR1 and CDR2 (germline): SGHKS, YYEKEE (reference sequence). As DNA, the CDR3 is TGTGCCAGCAGCTTGGGGACTAGCGGACGCACAGATACGCAGTATTTT. Amino acids: CASSLGTSGRTDTQYF. The full variable domain, completed using reference TRBV5-5 and TRBJ2-3, is DAGVTQSPTHLIKTRGQQVTLRCSPISGHKSVSWYQQVLGQGPQFIFQYYEKEERGRGNFPDRFSARQFPNYSSELNVNALLLGDSALYLCASSLGTSGRTDTQYFGPGTRLTVL.

The gene calls are TRBV11-2 and TRBJ1-4; perhaps TRBD1 as D (6 bases). V shed 1 base and J shed 8 bases, with 8 bases lying between them. From germline, CDR1 is SGHAT and CDR2 FQNNGV. CDR3 size: 13 residues. CDR3 DNA: TGTGCCAGCAGCTTAGGGACAGAAGAAAAACTGTTTTTT. Amino acid sequence: CASSLGTEEKLFF.

In DNA, the CDR3 is TGTGCCAGCAGTGAAGGGGGGGGCGGGACAGATACGCAGTATTTT. This gives the protein CASSEGGGGTDTQYF. V gene TRBV6-4 combines with J gene TRBJ2-3; TRBD2 is a possible D gene (7 bases). There are 15 residues in the CDR3. CDR1 and CDR2 (germline): MRHNA, SNTAGT. V shed 3 bases and J shed 3 bases, with 13 bases lying between them.

Comment on this clone: Different DNA sequences within this sample yield the same CDR3. The chain employs TRBV7-2 and TRBJ1-6, with 8 nucleotides matching TRBD1. Looked up from germline, CDR1 is SGHTA and CDR2 is FQGNSA. V lost 1 base and J lost 6; bases outside the gene matches: 2. The CDR3 covers 15 residues. This chain's CDR3 is CASSLDQGANSPLHF. The CDR3 DNA reads as TGTGCCAGCAGCTTAGACCAGGGGGCTAATTCACCCCTCCACTTT.

The genes are TRBV4-1 and TRBJ1-4, with 8 nucleotides matching TRBD1. The V gene's germline CDR1 is MGHRA and CDR2 YSYEKL. V lost 4 bases, J lost 8 bases, and 12 bases stayed unmatched. The CDR3 is 16 residues long. The CDR3 region is CASSRGPTGVGEKLFF. The CDR3 nucleotides are TGCGCCAGCAGCCGAGGACCGACAGGGGTAGGAGAAAAACTGTTTTTT.

The chain has TRBV7-9 and TRBJ1-1; D not resolved. Germline assignment: CDR1 SEHNR and CDR2 FQNEAQ (reference sequence). This CDR3 comprises 12 residues. The V end was cut by 3 bases, the J end by 7 bases, with 9 bases between. The CDR3 sequence is CASSLGDGEAFF. For the CDR3, the DNA is TGTGCCAGCAGCTTGGGCGATGGTGAAGCTTTCTTT.

This chain links TRBV5-4 with TRBJ2-5, with no clear D. Trimming removed 0 bases from V and 0 bases from J, with 12 bases in between. The CDR3 consists of 16 residues. Germline CDR1 SGHNT, CDR2 YYREEE (reference sequence). The CDR3 DNA is TGTGCCAGCAGCTTGGAACAGAGTTTGTACCAAGAGACCCAGTACTTC. Amino acid sequence: CASSLEQSLYQETQYF.

The genes are TRBV13 and TRBJ1-3, with D maybe TRBD1 (5 bases). CDR1 and CDR2 from the germline V gene are PRHDT and FYEKMQ (reference sequence). The CDR3 runs to 14 residues. The V end lost 1 base, the J end lost 2 bases, and 6 bases lay between the germline ends. The CDR3 protein is CASSLEGPGNTIYF. CDR3 nucleotides: TGTGCCAGCAGCTTAGAGGGGCCTGGAAACACCATATATTTT. Filled out from reference TRBV13 and TRBJ1-3, the complete variable domain reads AAGVIQSPRHLIKEKRETATLKCYPIPRHDTVYWYQQGPGQDPQFLISFYEKMQSDKGSIPDRFSAQQFSDYHSELNMSSLELGDSALYFCASSLEGPGNTIYFGEGSWLTVV.

V and J are TRBV5-1 and TRBJ2-3, with a possible D match to TRBD2 (5 bases). The length of the CDR3 is 16 residues. CDR1 and CDR2 from the germline V gene are SGHRS and YFSETQ. The V and J ends lost 3 bases and 6 bases respectively, with 20 bases between them. CDR3 in DNA: TGCGCCAGCAGCTCGGACGGAATATACCCGGGGGATACGCAGTATTTT. Its protein product is CASSSDGIYPGDTQYF.

The rearrangement uses TRBV11-2 and TRBJ2-1; maybe TRBD2 (5 bases). This CDR3 has 17 amino acids. The germline V gene encodes CDR1 SGHAT and CDR2 FQNNGV. Trimming cost V 5 bases and J 1 base, with 18 bases left between them. The CDR3: CASSRTGNPLSYNEQFF. In DNA form, the CDR3 reads TGTGCCAGCAGCCGCACCGGGAACCCGCTTTCCTACAATGAGCAGTTCTTC.